This TCR beta chain derives from a study of OX40 agonist ivuxolimab in advanced cancers. Notes on the research overall: Ivuxolimab was an agonistic, fully human IgG2 monoclonal antibody directed against OX40 (CD134), a costimulatory receptor. The paper reports the monotherapy dose-escalation portion (N of about 51 patients) of the phase I ivuxolimab trial. A male proportion of nearly 85% and a mean age of roughly 55 years, ranging from 23 to 79, were recorded for the dose-escalation cohort. Peripheral TCRbeta sequencing was intended to test whether TCR sequence diversity was altered and clonal T-cell expansion was caused by ivuxolimab. Prior anti-PD-1, anti-PD-L1 or anti-CTLA-4 therapy was permitted, and checkpoint inhibitors had been received by roughly 42% of dose-escalation patients. Three dose-escalation patients achieved partial responses, one with hepatocellular carcinoma and two with cutaneous melanoma. Among the approximately 54 dose-escalation patients, around 20 had hepatocellular carcinoma, about 15 melanoma, 9 renal cell carcinoma and 9 head and neck cancer. Intravenous ivuxolimab was administered to patients every 2 weeks at six dose levels: 0.01, 0.1, 0.3, 1.5, 3 and 10 mg/kg.

Notes on this clone: The antigen it binds to is not known. No much larger clonotype is one base removed from it; base qualities were not supplied.

The CDR3 runs 14 amino acids, cysteine and phenylalanine included. Only the CDR3 DNA stays, 42 bases, in frame from base 1. According to the germline V gene (reference sequence), CDR1 reads MNHEY and CDR2 reads SMNVEV. Trimming removed 10 bases from V and 5 bases from J, leaving 20 bases between the germline ends. The trial excluded patients who had a history of autoimmune disease or were on systemic immunosuppression. Peripheral blood for TCR sequencing was collected from all dose cohorts at baseline, on cycle 4 day 1, and on cycle 7 day 1. Samples came from an open-label, multicenter, first-in-human phase I dose-escalation trial of ivuxolimab. The trial enrolled adults with locally advanced or metastatic head and neck squamous cell, hepatocellular, melanoma or renal cell carcinoma. CD4+ and CD8+ T cells were sorted separately from peripheral blood before TCR sequencing. General conclusions and limits of the study: At doses of 0.1 to 3.0 mg/kg, clonal expansion of both CD4+ and CD8+ blood T cells was observed from baseline to week 6. On average, CD8+ T cells showed more expanded clones than CD4+ T cells after ivuxolimab. Low levels of normalized T-cell clonal expansion were also seen in some patients who did not respond. The antigen specificity of the peripheral T cells that underwent clonal expansion was not determined. In partial responders in the 0.1-3.0 mg/kg groups, normalized peripheral clonal expansion was found to be among the lowest, especially among CD8+ T cells.

Genomic DNA was extracted from sorted cells for sequencing of the TCRbeta CDR3 region. The immunoSEQ Assay was used to sequence the TCRbeta CDR3 regions. Entries here come from immuneACCESS through TCRdb and include only in-frame sequences with V and J called. Some clones fail to appear in such tables; in the studies checked, an unresolved V gene covers under half of the shortfall, and the cause of the remainder is unknown. Recorded for this sample are around 62,000 clones; approximately 82% of them occurred a single time. The biggest ten clones account for under 2% of the sample. Sequenced material: CD4+ or CD8+ T cells sorted from blood, taken in a trial of the OX40 agonist ivuxolimab. The chain employs TRBV27 and TRBJ2-5, and the D gene may be TRBD2, 6 bases matching. This clonotype originated in an adult with an advanced solid tumor such as melanoma, head and neck, liver or kidney cancer. The CDR3 loop reads CATSLMGGGETQYF. The sequence in DNA is TGTGCCACCTCCCTGATGGGCGGAGGGGAGACCCAGTACTTC.